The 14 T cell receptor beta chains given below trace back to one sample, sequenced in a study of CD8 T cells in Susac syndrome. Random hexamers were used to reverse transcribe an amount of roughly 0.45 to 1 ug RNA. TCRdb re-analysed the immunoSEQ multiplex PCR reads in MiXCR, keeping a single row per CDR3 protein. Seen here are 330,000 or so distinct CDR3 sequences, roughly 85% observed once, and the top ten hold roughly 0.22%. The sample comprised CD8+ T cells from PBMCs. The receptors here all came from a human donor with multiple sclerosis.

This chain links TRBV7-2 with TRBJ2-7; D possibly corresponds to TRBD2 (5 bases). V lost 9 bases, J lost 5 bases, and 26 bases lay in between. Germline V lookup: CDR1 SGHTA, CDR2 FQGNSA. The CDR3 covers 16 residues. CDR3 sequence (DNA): TGTGCCAGTACCTCCTCGGCGGGCGGCAGGAGCGACGAGCAGTACTTC. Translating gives CASTSSAGGRSDEQYF.

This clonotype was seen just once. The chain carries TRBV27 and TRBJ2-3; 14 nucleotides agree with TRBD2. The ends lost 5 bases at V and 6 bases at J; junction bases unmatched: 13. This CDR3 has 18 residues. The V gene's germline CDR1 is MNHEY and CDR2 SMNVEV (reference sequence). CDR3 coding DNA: TGTGCCAGCAGTGAGGGACTAGCGGGAGTTCCTCTTGGGGATACGCAGTATTTT. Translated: CASSEGLAGVPLGDTQYF.

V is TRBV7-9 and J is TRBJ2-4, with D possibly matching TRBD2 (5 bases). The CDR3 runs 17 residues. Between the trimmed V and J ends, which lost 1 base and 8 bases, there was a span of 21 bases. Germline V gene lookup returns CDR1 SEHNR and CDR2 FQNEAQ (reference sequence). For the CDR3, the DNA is TGTGCCAGCAGCTTAGTGGCCGGGAAAGATGGTACGGACATTCAGTACTTC. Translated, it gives CASSLVAGKDGTDIQYF. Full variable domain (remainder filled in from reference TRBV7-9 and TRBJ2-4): DTGVSQNPRHKITKRGQNVTFRCDPISEHNRLYWYRQTLGQGPEFLTYFQNEAQLEKSRLLSDRFSAERPKGSFSTLEIQRTEQGDSAMYLCASSLVAGKDGTDIQYFGAGTRLSVL.

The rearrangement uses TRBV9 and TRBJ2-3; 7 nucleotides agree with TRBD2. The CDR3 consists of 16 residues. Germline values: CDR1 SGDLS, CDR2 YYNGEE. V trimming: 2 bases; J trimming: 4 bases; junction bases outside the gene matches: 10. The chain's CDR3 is CASSVASGGLADTQYF. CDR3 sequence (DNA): TGTGCCAGCAGCGTCGCTAGCGGAGGCCTGGCAGATACGCAGTATTTT.

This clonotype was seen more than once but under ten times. CDR3 sequence reads: CASKIGRGFDEQFF. The CDR3 coding sequence is TGTGCCAGCAAGATTGGCAGGGGATTCGATGAGCAGTTCTTC. V usage is TRBV12-3 or TRBV12-4 and J usage is TRBJ2-1, with a possible D match to TRBD1 (6 bases). Trimming cost V 7 bases and J 8 bases, with 18 bases left between them. CDR3 length equals 14 residues.

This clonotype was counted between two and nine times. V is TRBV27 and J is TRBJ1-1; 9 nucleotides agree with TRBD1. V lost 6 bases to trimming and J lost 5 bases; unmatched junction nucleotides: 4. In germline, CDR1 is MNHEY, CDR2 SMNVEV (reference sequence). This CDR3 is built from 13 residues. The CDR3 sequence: CASRQGAGTEAFF. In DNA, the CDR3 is TGTGCCAGCAGACAGGGGGCAGGTACTGAAGCTTTCTTT.

The CDR3 DNA follows: TGTGCCAGCAGTTACGTAGGACAAACAGATACGCAGTATTTT. This encodes CASSYVGQTDTQYF. V and J are TRBV6-5 and TRBJ2-3; TRBD1 is a possible D gene (5 bases). The CDR3 consists of 14 residues. The V gene's germline CDR1 is MNHEY and CDR2 SVGAGI. Trimming removed 2 bases at V and 3 bases at J, with 9 bases between.

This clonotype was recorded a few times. CDR3 loop: CASSQETRAAQNIQYF. In DNA form, the CDR3 reads TGTGCCAGCAGCCAAGAGACGCGCGCGGCCCAAAACATTCAGTACTTC. V usage is TRBV4-2 and J usage is TRBJ2-4; D remains unclear. Germline values: CDR1 LGHNA, CDR2 YNFKEQ. Trimming left V 0 bases short and J 5 bases short, with 14 bases between. The CDR3 totals 16 residues.

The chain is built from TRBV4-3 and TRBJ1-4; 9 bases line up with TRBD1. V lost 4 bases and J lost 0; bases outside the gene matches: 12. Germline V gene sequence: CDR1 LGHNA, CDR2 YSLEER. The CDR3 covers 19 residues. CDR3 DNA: TGCGCCAGCAGCCGCCTTACGGTGGGACAGGGTGCAACTAATGAAAAACTGTTTTTT. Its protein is CASSRLTVGQGATNEKLFF.

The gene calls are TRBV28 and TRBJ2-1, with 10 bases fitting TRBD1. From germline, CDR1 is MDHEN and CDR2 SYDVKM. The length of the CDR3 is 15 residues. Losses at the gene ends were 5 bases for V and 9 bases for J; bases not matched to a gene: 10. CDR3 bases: TGTGCCAGCAGTCTCGGGACAGGGGTCGAGGGTGAGCAGTTCTTC. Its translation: CASSLGTGVEGEQFF.

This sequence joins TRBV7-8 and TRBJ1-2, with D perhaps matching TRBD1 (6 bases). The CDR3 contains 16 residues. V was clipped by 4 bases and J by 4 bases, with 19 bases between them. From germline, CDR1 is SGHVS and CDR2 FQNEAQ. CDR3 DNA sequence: TGTGCCAGCAGCTCCACCCCCAAAACAGGGTTCTATGGCTACACCTTC. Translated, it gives CASSSTPKTGFYGYTF.

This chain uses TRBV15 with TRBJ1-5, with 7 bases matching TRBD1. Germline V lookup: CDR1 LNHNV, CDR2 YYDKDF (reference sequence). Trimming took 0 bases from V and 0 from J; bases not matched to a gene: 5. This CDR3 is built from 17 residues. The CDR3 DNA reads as TGTGCCACCAGCAGAGATTTAGGGGACAGTAGCAATCAGCCCCAGCATTTT. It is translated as CATSRDLGDSSNQPQHF. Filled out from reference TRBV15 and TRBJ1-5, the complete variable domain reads DAMVIQNPRYQVTQFGKPVTLSCSQTLNHNVMYWYQQKSSQAPKLLFHYYDKDFNNEADTPDNFQSRRPNTSFCFLDIRSPGLGDTAMYLCATSRDLGDSSNQPQHFGDGTRLSIL.

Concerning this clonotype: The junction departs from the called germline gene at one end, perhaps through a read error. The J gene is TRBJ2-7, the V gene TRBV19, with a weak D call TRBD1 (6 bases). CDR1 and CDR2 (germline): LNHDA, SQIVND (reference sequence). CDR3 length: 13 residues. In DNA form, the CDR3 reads TGTGCCAGTAGCTCCGGACAGATATACGAGCAGCACTTC. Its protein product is CASSSGQIYEQHF.

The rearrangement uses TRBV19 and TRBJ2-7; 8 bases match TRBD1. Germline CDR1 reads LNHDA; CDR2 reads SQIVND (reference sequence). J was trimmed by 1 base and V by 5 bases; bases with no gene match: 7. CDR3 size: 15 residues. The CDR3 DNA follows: TGTGCCAGTAGTGCCTCCGGGACAGGATCCTACGAGCAGTACTTC. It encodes CASSASGTGSYEQYF.